Listed here are 2 T cell receptor beta chains from one sample, sequenced in a study of CD8+CD57+ T cells in acquired aplastic anemia. TCR beta VDJ and CDR3 were profiled, and genomic DNA was the template. One entry per CDR3 protein results from TCRdb running MiXCR on the reads. The table shows 150,000 to 200,000 distinct CDR3 sequences, with around 45% occurring only once. The material sequenced was sorted CD4+, CD8+, or CD8+CD57+ T cells (not recorded which) from PBMCs. These TCRs come from a human donor in good health.

The V call is TRBV24-1, the J call TRBJ2-7, with TRBD1 identical over 8 bases. The V segment lost 5 bases and the J segment 2 bases; nucleotides outside the gene matches: 10. Germline CDR1 is KGHDR and CDR2 is SFDVKD. The CDR3 length is 16 residues. CDR3 sequence: CATSGLPGQEPYEQYF. The CDR3 bases are TGTGCCACCAGTGGCCTACCGGGACAGGAGCCCTACGAGCAGTACTTC.

The rearrangement uses TRBV10-2 and TRBJ1-2; TRBD1 aligns across 10 bases. The length of the CDR3 is 15 residues. V lost 2 bases to trimming and J lost 6 bases; unmatched junction nucleotides: 6. Per germline, CDR1 WSHSY and CDR2 SAAADI. The CDR3 protein is CASSEGQGVRNGYTF. The CDR3 bases are TGCGCCAGCAGTGAGGGACAGGGGGTAAGGAATGGCTACACCTTC.